The rows below give T cell receptor beta chains drawn from one sample of a study of blood T cells in healthy people across ages. TCRdb reprocessed the 5' RACE reads via MiXCR and lists one record per CDR3 protein. Found here are 700,000 to 900,000 distinct CDR3 sequences, 20% to 30% of them singletons; the top ten hold 3%. The sample was also reused in another study, on T cells of mothers and their children.

The sequencing input was blood. Every receptor here comes from a boy aged 10-17 years in good health. Both conserved end residues are part of each CDR3. A D gene is named only where the DNA matches it firmly. Only part of the rows carry a size: once, few, many, or a class if the clone is expanded.

few	TRBV10-3	TRBJ2-2	-	TGTGCCATCAAAAGCGATGGTCCGAACACCGGGGAGCTGTTTTTT	CAIKSDGPNTGELFF
-	TRBV29-1	TRBJ2-7	-	TGCAGCGTTGTTTTAGAACAGCTCTACGAGCAGTACTTC	CSVVLEQLYEQYF
few	TRBV7-6	TRBJ2-3	-	TGTGCCACCGGGAAAACAGGTTTCCGCACAGATACGCAGTATTTT	CATGKTGFRTDTQYF
many	TRBV3-1	TRBJ1-1	-	TGTGCCAGCAGCCAAGAGGGCGGCACTGAAGCTTTCTTT	CASSQEGGTEAFF
few	TRBV5-1	TRBJ2-7	-	TGCGCCAGCGCCCTCCAGGGGCCTACCTACGAGCAGTACTTC	CASALQGPTYEQYF
-	TRBV2	TRBJ2-1	TRBD2	TGTGCCAGCAGTGTGGAGACTAGTGCGGGGGATGAGCAGTTCTTC	CASSVETSAGDEQFF
-	TRBV27	TRBJ2-1	-	TGTGCCAGCAGTTTAGGAGGGGAGTACAATGAGCAGTTCTTC	CASSLGGEYNEQFF
-	TRBV9	TRBJ2-5	-	TGCGCCAGCAGCTCGAGGGGTGGAAGTGAAGAGACCCAGTACTTC	CASSSRGGSEETQYF
few	TRBV7-9	TRBJ1-5	TRBD1	TGTGCCAGCAGCTTAGTGGGGACAGGGGGGCCCTTAAGCAATCAGCCCCAGCATTTT	CASSLVGTGGPLSNQPQHF
-	TRBV27	TRBJ2-1	-	TGTGCCAGCAGTTCAGGGGTTAATTCGTACAATGAGCAGTTCTTC	CASSSGVNSYNEQFF
-	TRBV5-1	TRBJ1-5	-	TGCGCCAGCAGCTTGGAGGGGGGGTTCATCGGCAATCAGCCCCAGCATTTT	CASSLEGGFIGNQPQHF
-	TRBV9	TRBJ2-7	TRBD1	TGTGCCAGCAGCGTAGAGACAGGGAACTCCTACGAGCAGTACTTC	CASSVETGNSYEQYF
-	TRBV12-3/TRBV12-4	TRBJ2-5	TRBD2	TGTGCCAGCAGCCTGGTTTCCCCCTACCAGCTAGCGGGGGGTGAGACCCAGTACTTC	CASSLVSPYQLAGGETQYF
-	TRBV29-1	TRBJ1-4	-	TGCAGCGTTGAAGGGGGCGGCCATGAAAAACTGTTTTTT	CSVEGGGHEKLFF
-	TRBV29-1	TRBJ1-2	-	TGCAGCGTTGGGGTTACCTATGGCTACACCTTC	CSVGVTYGYTF
few	TRBV12-3/TRBV12-4	TRBJ1-3	-	TGTGCCACCAAAGACGGCCACTCTGGAAACACCATATATTTT	CATKDGHSGNTIYF
few	TRBV11-1	TRBJ2-1	-	TGTGCCAGCAGCTTCCGGATCGAGGGGGGCAATGAGCAGTTCTTC	CASSFRIEGGNEQFF
few	TRBV29-1	TRBJ2-3	-	TGCAGCGTTGAACGGGGCCCCGATACGCAGTATTTT	CSVERGPDTQYF
-	TRBV5-1	TRBJ2-5	TRBD2	TGCGCCAGCAGCTTGGCGGCGGGGGTCTTCCAAGAGACCCAGTACTTC	CASSLAAGVFQETQYF
-	TRBV28	TRBJ2-7	TRBD2	TGTGCCAGCGGTGGCGGGGGCTCCTACGAGCAGTACTTC	CASGGGGSYEQYF
few	TRBV4-2	TRBJ2-5	-	TGTGCCAGCAGCCAAGATGGCAGCGATAAAGAGACCCAGTACTTC	CASSQDGSDKETQYF
few	TRBV12-3/TRBV12-4	TRBJ1-1	TRBD1	TGTGCCAGCAGCCGAACAGGGGTGATAGACACTGAAGCTTTCTTT	CASSRTGVIDTEAFF
-	TRBV5-1	TRBJ1-4	-	TGCGCCAGCAGCTTGTCTCCTCGGGGCCAAGATGAAAAACTGTTTTTT	CASSLSPRGQDEKLFF